This record concerns one T cell receptor beta chain sequence. CDR1 and CDR2 from the germline V gene are SGDLS and YYNGEE. This CDR3 has 17 amino acids. V lost 0 bases, J lost 2 bases, and 7 bases stayed unmatched. This sample was included in a study of T cell responses to AZD1222 COVID-19 vaccine. Sequencing used immunoSEQ multiplex PCR; TCRdb keeps in-frame clones, though not all of them. Of about 110,000 clones in the sample, 90% were seen once. This receptor was taken from an adult who received the AZD1222 COVID-19 vaccine. Material: peripheral blood, obtained 28 days after the second AZD1222 dose. This chain uses TRBV9 with TRBJ1-4; 7 nucleotides agree with TRBD1. The CDR3 sequence is CASSVGAGGDTNEKLFF. CDR3 sequence (DNA): TGTGCCAGCAGCGTAGGGGCAGGGGGGGACACTAATGAAAAACTGTTTTTT.